These 3 T cell receptor beta chains were sequenced from one sample in a study of cytomegalovirus exposure and HLA in healthy donors. With 60 Vbeta and 13 Jbeta primers, the PCR was carried out. Data came from immunoSEQ multiplex PCR; TCRdb stores just in-frame clones and leaves some out. The table includes over 95,000 clones, approximately 80% detected once. Sequencing used PBMCs. These receptors all stem from a female donor in good health and CMV-seronegative.

This chain uses TRBV10-3 with TRBJ1-2, with 7 bases that match TRBD1. Germline V CDR1 and CDR2: ENHRY, SYGVKD. V was clipped by 3 bases and J by 0 bases; unmatched bases: 4. This CDR3 has 15 amino acids. CDR3 in DNA: TGTGCCATCAGTGACTCGACAGGGACTAACTATGGCTACACCTTC. Amino acids: CAISDSTGTNYGYTF.

The chain joins TRBV6-5 to TRBJ1-1; TRBD1 is a possible D gene (5 bases). Between the trimmed V and J ends, which lost 2 bases and 1 base, there was a span of 11 bases. The CDR3 totals 15 residues. Germline CDR1 and CDR2: MNHEY and SVGAGI. CDR3 protein: CASSYPSQGNTEAFF. The CDR3 DNA reads as TGTGCCAGCAGTTACCCCAGCCAGGGGAACACTGAAGCTTTCTTT.

The chain links TRBV2 to TRBJ2-7; possibly TRBD1 for D (6 bases). CDR1 and CDR2 (germline): SNHLY, FYNNEI. The CDR3 is 15 amino acids. V lost 7 bases and J 0 bases, leaving 16 bases between the germline ends. The CDR3 loop is CASISTGRSSYEQYF. Here the CDR3 DNA reads TGTGCCAGCATATCGACAGGAAGGAGCTCCTACGAGCAGTACTTC.